Shown below are 11 T cell receptor beta chains from a single sample sequenced in a study of Tregs in tolerant kidney transplant recipients. Clones were sequenced by immunoSEQ multiplex PCR, and TCRdb holds only the in-frame ones, with some missing. Altogether about 240,000 clones are present, roughly 84% being singletons, with the ten largest covering around 0.64%. Sequencing was done on a sample of CD4+ T cells from blood. The origin of the receptors is a human donor in good health.

The rearrangement uses TRBV5-1 and TRBJ2-5; weak D call: TRBD2 (5 bases). Trimming took 0 bases from V and 2 from J, leaving 14 bases between them. Germline V CDR1 and CDR2: SGHRS, YFSETQ. The CDR3 consists of 16 residues. CDR3 nucleotides: TGCGCCAGCAGCTTGGCCGGCAGACGGGAACAAGAGACCCAGTACTTC. Amino acids: CASSLAGRREQETQYF.

This clone was picked up one time. The chain uses TRBV13 and TRBJ2-1; weak D call: TRBD2 (5 bases). Trimming removed 5 bases at V and 8 bases at J, with 28 bases between. The CDR3 covers 18 residues. The V gene's germline CDR1 is PRHDT and CDR2 FYEKMQ (reference sequence). CDR3 nucleotides: TGTGCCAGCAGCCCGCGCCCCTTAGCTAGCTTCGGGGTTGATGAGCAGTTCTTC. It translates to CASSPRPLASFGVDEQFF.

This sequence joins TRBV2 and TRBJ1-5, with 8 bases aligning to TRBD1. Germline trimming cut 5 bases from V and 6 bases from J; bases unmatched to any gene: 6. Per the germline V gene, CDR1 is SNHLY and CDR2 is FYNNEI. This CDR3 spans 14 amino acids. CDR3 coding DNA: TGTGCCAGCAGTTCAGGGGGCGGGACTCAGCCCCAGCATTTT. It yields the protein CASSSGGGTQPQHF.

This chain joins TRBV29-1 and TRBJ1-2; perhaps TRBD1 as D (5 bases). The CDR3 length is 15 residues. V was clipped by 4 bases and J by 1 base, with 16 bases between them. Germline-derived CDR1 and CDR2 are SQVTM and ANQGSEA. In DNA, the CDR3 is TGCAGCGTTGGGAGTGAAGCGGGGGATAACTATGGCTACACCTTC. Its protein is CSVGSEAGDNYGYTF.

The table lists this clone with a count of one. The chain couples TRBV6-5 to TRBJ1-5; D call uncertain. CDR3 length: 8 amino acids. Trimming stripped 7 bases from V and 14 bases from J, with 6 bases between. The germline CDR1 and CDR2 sequences are MNHEY and SVGAGI. The CDR3 DNA is TGTGCCAGCATCCCCGAGCATTTT. Amino acids: CASIPEHF.

This clone was recorded a few times. V usage is TRBV9 and J usage is TRBJ2-7; D remains ambiguous. Per the germline V gene, CDR1 is SGDLS and CDR2 is YYNGEE. V was shortened by 4 bases and J by 2 bases, with 13 bases between the two germline ends. The CDR3 is 14 residues long. The CDR3 spells CASSPSIPPYEQYF. The CDR3, as DNA: TGTGCCAGCAGCCCGTCGATCCCCCCCTACGAGCAGTACTTC.

The J gene is TRBJ1-2, the V gene TRBV19; D remains unclear. The V and J ends lost 4 bases and 8 bases respectively, with 14 bases between them. The germline V gene encodes CDR1 LNHDA and CDR2 SQIVND (reference sequence). The CDR3 runs 13 residues. The CDR3 protein is CASSTEGRRGYTF. CDR3 sequence (DNA): TGTGCCAGTAGTACGGAAGGACGAAGAGGCTACACCTTC.

The genes are TRBV19 and TRBJ2-7; possibly TRBD1 for D (6 bases). V lost 5 bases and J 1 base, leaving 12 bases between the germline ends. This CDR3 has 14 residues. The germline CDR1 and CDR2 sequences are LNHDA and SQIVND (reference sequence). CDR3 DNA sequence: TGTGCCAGTAGTTCAACAGGGCAATCCTACGAGCAGTACTTC. Translated: CASSSTGQSYEQYF.

This chain uses TRBV4-2 with TRBJ2-3; the match to TRBD2 covers 12 bases. Germline V lookup: CDR1 LGHNA, CDR2 YNFKEQ. CDR3 length: 19 amino acids. V was clipped by 0 bases and J by 2 bases; unmatched bases: 9. The CDR3 reads CASSQDRASGRAYTDTQYF. CDR3 in DNA: TGTGCCAGCAGCCAAGATCGGGCTAGCGGGAGGGCCTACACAGATACGCAGTATTTT.

The rearrangement links TRBV19 to TRBJ1-4; no definite D call. The CDR3 consists of 14 residues. Germline loops: CDR1 LNHDA, CDR2 SQIVND (reference sequence). Trimming left V 1 base short and J 8 bases short, with 11 bases between. CDR3 bases: TGTGCCAGTAGTATAGGAGCGACTGGGGAAAAACTGTTTTTT. Amino acids: CASSIGATGEKLFF. The full variable domain, its missing parts supplied by reference TRBV19 and TRBJ1-4, is DGGITQSPKYLFRKEGQNVTLSCEQNLNHDAMYWYRQDPGQGLRLIYYSQIVNDFQKGDIAEGYSVSREKKESFPLTVTSAQKNPTAFYLCASSIGATGEKLFFGSGTQLSVL.

V usage is TRBV10-2 and J usage is TRBJ1-1; tentatively, D is TRBD1 (6 bases). Germline V lookup: CDR1 WSHSY, CDR2 SAAADI. Trimming removed 4 bases at V and 4 bases at J, with 13 bases between. This CDR3 spans 14 amino acids. CDR3 bases: TGCGCCAGCAGTGGGATCGGACAGAGCACTGAAGCTTTCTTT. Protein: CASSGIGQSTEAFF.